These 22 T cell receptor beta chains originate from one sample sequenced in a study of CD8 T cells in ankylosing spondylitis (dated by TCRdb to 2016 to 2017). Library prep was done by 5' RACE. For sequencing, an Illumina HiSeq 2500 was employed. Starting from the raw public reads, TCRdb applied fastp trimming at Q25, assembled clones with MiXCR and retained in-frame beta chains. Rows matching on CDR3 protein sequence are summarized as one entry with the most common DNA and genes. The sample has 250,000 to 300,000 distinct CDR3 sequences on record, 15% to 25% of them singletons. 7.8% of the sample belongs to the ten largest clones. The material sequenced was blood, either unsorted or a sorted T cell fraction (not recorded which). These TCRs come from a male donor with ankylosing spondylitis or in good health (not recorded which).

In this sample, this clonotype turned up many times. In DNA form, the CDR3 reads TGCGCCAGCAGCTTGGACGGTTCCACAGATACGCAGTATTTT. Protein sequence: CASSLDGSTDTQYF. This chain links TRBV5-1 with TRBJ2-3; D remains unclear. CDR3 size: 14 residues. CDR1 SGHRS and CDR2 YFSETQ come from the germline V gene. V dropped 0 bases and J dropped 2 bases, with 7 bases sitting between them.

The chain joins TRBV27 to TRBJ1-6; possible D gene TRBD1, 5 bases. The CDR3 length is 13 residues. Trimming removed 3 bases at V and 10 bases at J, with 10 bases between. From germline, CDR1 is MNHEY and CDR2 SMNVEV (reference sequence). The CDR3 protein is CASSLGRGSPLHF. CDR3 sequence (DNA): TGTGCCAGCAGTTTGGGTAGGGGATCACCCCTCCACTTT.

This rearrangement joins TRBV27 to TRBJ1-6, with 7 bases fitting TRBD1. The CDR3 loop spans 13 amino acids. Germline V CDR1 and CDR2: MNHEY, SMNVEV (reference sequence). J gave up 13 bases and V 5 bases, and 8 bases lay outside the gene matches. The CDR3 sequence: CASSLGQSVPLHF. CDR3 coding DNA: TGTGCCAGCAGTCTGGGACAGTCGGTGCCCCTCCACTTT.

The V call is TRBV5-1, the J call TRBJ2-3; D might be TRBD1 (6 bases). This CDR3 has 14 residues. From germline, CDR1 is SGHRS and CDR2 YFSETQ. V shed 7 bases and J shed 2 bases, with 14 bases lying between them. The CDR3: CASRDTGYTDTQYF. CDR3 DNA: TGCGCCAGCCGGGATACAGGGTACACAGATACGCAGTATTTT. The entire variable domain, with the rest obtained from reference TRBV5-1 and TRBJ2-3, is as follows: KAGVTQTPRYLIKTRGQQVTLSCSPISGHRSVSWYQQTPGQGLQFLFEYFSETQRNKGNFPGRFSGRQFSNSRSEMNVSTLELGDSALYLCASRDTGYTDTQYFGPGTRLTVL.

The V call is TRBV24-1, the J call TRBJ2-5; D unresolved. The CDR3 extends over 13 amino acids. V was trimmed by 0 bases and J by 3 bases, leaving 4 bases between them. Germline CDR1 reads KGHDR; CDR2 reads SFDVKD. The CDR3 nucleotides are TGTGCCACCAGTGATTTGATCGAAGAGACCCAGTACTTC. Amino acids: CATSDLIEETQYF.

The chain has TRBV4-2 and TRBJ2-2; TRBD2 might be the D (6 bases). Germline V CDR1 and CDR2: LGHNA, YNFKEQ. V was clipped by 0 bases and J by 6 bases, with 14 bases between them. The CDR3 loop spans 16 amino acids. The CDR3: CASSQDGGAYSGELFF. The CDR3, as DNA: TGTGCCAGCAGCCAAGACGGGGGAGCTTATTCCGGGGAGCTGTTTTTT.

V is TRBV12-3 or TRBV12-4 and J is TRBJ2-3, with D possibly being TRBD2 (5 bases). CDR3 length equals 14 residues. V was shortened by 6 bases and J by 1 base, with 11 bases between the two germline ends. CDR3 residues: CASRPLSGTDTQYF. DNA of the CDR3: TGTGCCAGCAGGCCCCTTAGCGGCACAGATACGCAGTATTTT.

The V gene is TRBV29-1, the J gene TRBJ2-1; 7 bases match TRBD1. Trimming at V came to 7 bases and at J to 3 bases, leaving 3 bases not matched to a gene. The germline V gene encodes CDR1 SQVTM and CDR2 ANQGSEA. This CDR3 contains 12 residues. CDR3 in amino acids: CSGRQGYNEQFF. The CDR3 DNA sequence: TGCAGCGGTCGACAGGGCTACAATGAGCAGTTCTTC.

Many counts were recorded for this clonotype. CDR3 bases: TGTGCCAGCAGCTTGACAGGGATCCTTGGCTACACCTTC. Protein sequence: CASSLTGILGYTF. The rearrangement links TRBV12-3 or TRBV12-4 to TRBJ1-2; TRBD1 matches 7 bases. J lost 7 bases, V lost 6 bases, and 8 bases had no gene match. CDR3 length equals 13 residues.

The genes are TRBV12-3 or TRBV12-4 and TRBJ1-2; D perhaps matches TRBD1 (6 bases). V lost 6 bases and J lost 8, with 25 bases in between. CDR3 size: 16 residues. The CDR3 nucleotides read TGTGCCAGCAGCTATGACGTGGGGGCTGTGATTAGGGGCTACACCTTC. Translating it yields CASSYDVGAVIRGYTF.

This clonotype turned up a few times. The J gene is TRBJ1-4, the V gene TRBV5-1; D call uncertain. CDR1 and CDR2 (germline): SGHRS, YFSETQ. The ends were cut back, 4 bases at V and 7 bases at J, with 20 bases in the middle. The CDR3 spans 16 residues. The CDR3 sequence: CASSEQPIANGEKLFF. DNA of the CDR3: TGCGCCAGCAGCGAACAGCCCATAGCTAACGGTGAAAAACTGTTTTTT.

This rearrangement joins TRBV10-2 to TRBJ1-2, with TRBD1 as a possible D gene (5 bases). Germline assignment: CDR1 WSHSY and CDR2 SAAADI. V lost 0 bases to trimming and J lost 2 bases, with 7 bases between them. The CDR3 consists of 14 residues. The DNA for the CDR3 is TGCGCCAGCAGTGAGTCGGCAGGGAACTATGGCTACACCTTC. It codes for CASSESAGNYGYTF.

The CDR3 DNA sequence: TGTGCCAGCAGTTTCTTTAGGGGGCGCGACACTGAAGCTTTCTTT. Its translation: CASSFFRGRDTEAFF. The genes are TRBV27 and TRBJ1-1, with TRBD1 matching 7 bases. The length of the CDR3 is 15 residues. Germline CDR1 and CDR2: MNHEY and SMNVEV (reference sequence). V lost 3 bases, J lost 3 bases, and 7 bases stayed unmatched.

Only a few counts were recorded for this clonotype. CDR3 nucleotide sequence: TGTGCCAGCAGCTTCAGGGGGGATAGCAATCAGCCCCAGCATTTT. Its translation is CASSFRGDSNQPQHF. The V and J genes are TRBV7-2 and TRBJ1-5, with 7 positions matching TRBD1. J lost 0 bases, V lost 3 bases, and 2 bases had no gene match. This CDR3 spans 15 amino acids. Germline assignment: CDR1 SGHTA and CDR2 FQGNSA.

V and J are TRBV6-1 and TRBJ2-3; D might be TRBD1 (5 bases). The CDR3 contains 15 residues. CDR1 MNHNS and CDR2 SASEGT come from the germline V gene. Trimming left V 0 bases short and J 4 bases short, with 11 bases between. CDR3 region: CASSEAAGMSDTQYF. Here the CDR3 DNA reads TGTGCCAGCAGTGAAGCGGCAGGGATGTCAGATACGCAGTATTTT.

The chain is built from TRBV7-2 and TRBJ2-1, with D possibly being TRBD2 (5 bases). Germline V gene lookup returns CDR1 SGHTA and CDR2 FQGNSA. This CDR3 contains 13 residues. V lost 7 bases, J lost 3 bases, and 10 bases lay in between. The CDR3 DNA is TGTGCCAGCACGATAGCGAGCTACAATGAGCAGTTCTTC. As protein: CASTIASYNEQFF. The whole variable domain, remainder taken from reference TRBV7-2 and TRBJ2-1, is GAGVSQSPSNKVTEKGKDVELRCDPISGHTALYWYRQSLGQGLEFLIYFQGNSAPDKSGLPSDRFSAERTGGSVSTLTIQRTQQEDSAVYLCASTIASYNEQFFGPGTRLTVL.

The chain employs TRBV9 and TRBJ2-6, with D possibly matching TRBD1 (5 bases). The CDR3 has 14 residues. Trimming stripped 0 bases from V and 7 bases from J, with 8 bases between. Germline assignment: CDR1 SGDLS and CDR2 YYNGEE. DNA for the CDR3: TGTGCCAGCAGCGTAGAGGGGCTCGCCAACGTCCTGACTTTC. Translation: CASSVEGLANVLTF. The full variable domain, in which reference TRBV9 and TRBJ2-6 provide the parts outside the CDR3, is DSGVTQTPKHLITATGQRVTLRCSPRSGDLSVYWYQQSLDQGLQFLIQYYNGEERAKGNILERFSAQQFPDLHSELNLSSLELGDSALYFCASSVEGLANVLTFGAGSRLTVL.

This clonotype showed up just a few times. The chain links TRBV9 to TRBJ2-5; D might be TRBD1 (6 bases). The CDR3 runs 16 residues. Trimming removed 0 bases at V and 4 bases at J, with 16 bases between. CDR1 SGDLS and CDR2 YYNGEE come from the germline V gene. CDR3 region: CASSVASGLGGETQYF. DNA for the CDR3: TGTGCCAGCAGCGTAGCTTCAGGGCTAGGGGGAGAGACCCAGTACTTC.

This clonotype occurred a few times. The chain carries TRBV29-1 and TRBJ2-3; the D gene is possibly TRBD1 (6 bases). Germline CDR1 is SQVTM and CDR2 is ANQGSEA. V lost 4 bases to trimming and J lost 6 bases, with 23 bases between them. The CDR3 has 16 residues. CDR3 residues: CSVVLEAGALFDTQYF. In nucleotides, the CDR3 is TGCAGCGTTGTCCTTGAGGCAGGGGCTTTATTCGATACGCAGTATTTT.

This clonotype turned up a few times. The chain couples TRBV10-3 to TRBJ2-1, with a possible D match to TRBD2 (6 bases). The CDR3 sequence is 14 residues long. Germline lookup yields CDR1 ENHRY and CDR2 SYGVKD. V was shortened by 2 bases and J by 3 bases, with 8 bases between the two germline ends. The CDR3 nucleotides read TGTGCCATCAGTGAGGGAGGGGTCTACAATGAGCAGTTCTTC. Its translation: CAISEGGVYNEQFF.

V usage is TRBV12-3 or TRBV12-4 and J usage is TRBJ1-5; possibly TRBD1 for D (6 bases). The CDR3 loop spans 15 amino acids. V was cut by 6 bases and J by 11 bases, with 23 bases left in between. As DNA, the CDR3 is TGTGCCAGCAGAAATCGGGACACCCTTTATGGGGCCCAGCATTTT. Its translation is CASRNRDTLYGAQHF.

The J gene is TRBJ2-5, the V gene TRBV5-5; 9 bases match TRBD1. The CDR3 totals 15 residues. Germline CDR1 SGHKS, CDR2 YYEKEE (reference sequence). The V segment lost 5 bases and the J segment 4 bases; nucleotides outside the gene matches: 9. CDR3 protein: CASRSTQQGAETQYF. The CDR3 nucleotides are TGTGCCAGCAGATCAACCCAACAGGGGGCAGAGACCCAGTACTTC.